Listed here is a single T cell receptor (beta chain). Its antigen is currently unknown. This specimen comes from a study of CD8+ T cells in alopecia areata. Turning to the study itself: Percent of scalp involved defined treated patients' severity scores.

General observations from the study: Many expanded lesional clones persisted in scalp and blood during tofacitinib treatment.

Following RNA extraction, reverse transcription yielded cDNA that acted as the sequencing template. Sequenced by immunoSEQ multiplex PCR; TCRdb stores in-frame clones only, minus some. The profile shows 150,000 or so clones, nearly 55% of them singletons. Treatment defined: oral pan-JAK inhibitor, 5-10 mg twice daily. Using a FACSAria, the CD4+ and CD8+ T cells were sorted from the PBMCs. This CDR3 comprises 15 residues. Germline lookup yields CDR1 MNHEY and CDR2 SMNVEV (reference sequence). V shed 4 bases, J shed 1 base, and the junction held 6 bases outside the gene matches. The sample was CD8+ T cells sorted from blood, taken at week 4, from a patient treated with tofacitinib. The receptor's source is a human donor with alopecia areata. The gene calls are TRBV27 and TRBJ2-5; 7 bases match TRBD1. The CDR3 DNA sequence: TGTGCCAGCAGTTCCAGGGGGTACACCCAAGAGACCCAGTACTTC. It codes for CASSSRGYTQETQYF.